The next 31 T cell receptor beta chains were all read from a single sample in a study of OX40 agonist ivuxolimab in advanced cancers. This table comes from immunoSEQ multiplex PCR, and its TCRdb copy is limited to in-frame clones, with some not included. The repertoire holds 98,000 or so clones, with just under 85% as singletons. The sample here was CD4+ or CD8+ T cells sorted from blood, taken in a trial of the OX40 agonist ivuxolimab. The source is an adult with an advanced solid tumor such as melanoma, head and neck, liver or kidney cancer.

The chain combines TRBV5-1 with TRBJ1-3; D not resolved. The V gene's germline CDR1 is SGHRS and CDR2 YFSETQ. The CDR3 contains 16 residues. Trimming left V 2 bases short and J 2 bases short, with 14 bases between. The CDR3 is CASSFGPAGTGNTIYF. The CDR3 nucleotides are TGCGCCAGCAGCTTCGGGCCTGCGGGAACTGGAAACACCATATATTTT.

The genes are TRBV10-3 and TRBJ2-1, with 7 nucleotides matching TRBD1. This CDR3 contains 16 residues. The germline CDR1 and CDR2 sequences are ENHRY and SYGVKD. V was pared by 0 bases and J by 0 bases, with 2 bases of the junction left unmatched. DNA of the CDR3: TGTGCCATCAGTGAGTCGGCAGGGGGCTCCTACAATGAGCAGTTCTTC. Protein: CAISESAGGSYNEQFF.

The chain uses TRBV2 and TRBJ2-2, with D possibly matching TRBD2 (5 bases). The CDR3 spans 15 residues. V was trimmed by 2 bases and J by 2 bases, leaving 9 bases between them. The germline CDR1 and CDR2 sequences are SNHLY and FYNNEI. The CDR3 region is CASSEFGINTGELFF. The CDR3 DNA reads TGTGCCAGCAGTGAATTCGGGATCAACACCGGGGAGCTGTTTTTT.

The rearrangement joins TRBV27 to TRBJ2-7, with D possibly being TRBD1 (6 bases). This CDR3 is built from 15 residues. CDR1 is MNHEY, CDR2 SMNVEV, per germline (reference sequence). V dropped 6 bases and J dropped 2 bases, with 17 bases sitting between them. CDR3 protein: CASSLSRGPPYEQYF. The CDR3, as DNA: TGTGCCAGCAGCCTTAGCAGGGGTCCACCCTACGAGCAGTACTTC.

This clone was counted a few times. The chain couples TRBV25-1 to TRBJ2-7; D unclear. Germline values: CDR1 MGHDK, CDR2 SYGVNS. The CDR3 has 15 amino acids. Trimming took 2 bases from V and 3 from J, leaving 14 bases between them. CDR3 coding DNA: TGTGCCAGCAGTGAACGGCTCAGAGGCCACTACGAGCAGTACTTC. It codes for CASSERLRGHYEQYF.

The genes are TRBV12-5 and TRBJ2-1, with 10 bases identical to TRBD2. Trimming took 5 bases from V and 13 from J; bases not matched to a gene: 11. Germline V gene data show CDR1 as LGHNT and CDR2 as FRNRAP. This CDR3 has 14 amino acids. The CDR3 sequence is CASGASSGSVLQFF. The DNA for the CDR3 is TGTGCTAGTGGTGCGTCTAGCGGGAGCGTCCTCCAGTTCTTC.

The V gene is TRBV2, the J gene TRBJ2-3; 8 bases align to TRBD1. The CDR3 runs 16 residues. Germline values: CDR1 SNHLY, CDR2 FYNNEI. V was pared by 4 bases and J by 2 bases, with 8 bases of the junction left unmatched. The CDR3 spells CASSVLAQGATDTQYF. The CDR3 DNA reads TGTGCCAGCAGTGTACTAGCTCAGGGGGCCACAGATACGCAGTATTTT.

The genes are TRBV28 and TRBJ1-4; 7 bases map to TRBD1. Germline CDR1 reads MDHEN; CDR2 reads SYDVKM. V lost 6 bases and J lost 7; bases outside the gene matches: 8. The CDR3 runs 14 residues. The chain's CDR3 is CASSPRDRSEKLFF. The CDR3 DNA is TGTGCCAGCAGCCCCCGGGACAGAAGTGAAAAACTGTTTTTT.

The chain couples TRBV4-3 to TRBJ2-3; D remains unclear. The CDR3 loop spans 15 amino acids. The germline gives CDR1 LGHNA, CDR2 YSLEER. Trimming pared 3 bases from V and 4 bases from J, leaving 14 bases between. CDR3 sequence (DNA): TGCGCCAGCAGCCACGGATCGGGTAGGGCAGATACGCAGTATTTT. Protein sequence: CASSHGSGRADTQYF.

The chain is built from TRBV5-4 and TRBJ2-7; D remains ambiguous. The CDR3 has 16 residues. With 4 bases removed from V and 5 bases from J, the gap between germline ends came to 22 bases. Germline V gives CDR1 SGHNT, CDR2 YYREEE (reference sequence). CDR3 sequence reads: CASSPKVSSQTHEQYF. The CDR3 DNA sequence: TGTGCCAGCAGCCCGAAGGTATCCTCGCAGACCCACGAGCAGTACTTC.

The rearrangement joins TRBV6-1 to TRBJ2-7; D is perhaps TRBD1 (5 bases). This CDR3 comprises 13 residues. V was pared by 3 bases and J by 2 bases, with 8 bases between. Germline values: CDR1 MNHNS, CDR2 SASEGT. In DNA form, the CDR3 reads TGTGCCAGCAGTGATGACAGCCCCTACGAGCAGTACTTC. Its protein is CASSDDSPYEQYF.

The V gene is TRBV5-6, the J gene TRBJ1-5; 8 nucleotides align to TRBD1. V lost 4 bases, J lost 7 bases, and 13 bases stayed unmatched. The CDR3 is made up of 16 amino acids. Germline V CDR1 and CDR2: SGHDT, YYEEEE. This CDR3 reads CASSMQGQATKQPQHF. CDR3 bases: TGTGCCAGCAGCATGCAGGGACAGGCGACTAAACAGCCCCAGCATTTT.

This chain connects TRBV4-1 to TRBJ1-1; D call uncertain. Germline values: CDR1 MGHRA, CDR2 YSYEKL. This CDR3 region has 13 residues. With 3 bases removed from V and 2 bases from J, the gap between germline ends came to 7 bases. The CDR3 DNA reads TGCGCCAGCAGCCACCTACTAAACACTGAAGCTTTCTTT. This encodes CASSHLLNTEAFF.

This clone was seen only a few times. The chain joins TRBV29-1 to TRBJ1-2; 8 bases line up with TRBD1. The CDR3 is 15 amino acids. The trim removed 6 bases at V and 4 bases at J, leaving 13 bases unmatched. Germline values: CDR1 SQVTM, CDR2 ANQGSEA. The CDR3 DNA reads TGCAGCGTCCAAACTCCGAACACAGGGGGCTATGGCTACACCTTC. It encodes CSVQTPNTGGYGYTF.

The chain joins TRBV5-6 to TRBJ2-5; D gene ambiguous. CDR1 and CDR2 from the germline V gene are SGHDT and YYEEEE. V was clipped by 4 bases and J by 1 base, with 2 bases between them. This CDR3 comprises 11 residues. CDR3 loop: CASSAQETQYF. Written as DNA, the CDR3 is TGTGCCAGCAGCGCCCAAGAGACCCAGTACTTC.

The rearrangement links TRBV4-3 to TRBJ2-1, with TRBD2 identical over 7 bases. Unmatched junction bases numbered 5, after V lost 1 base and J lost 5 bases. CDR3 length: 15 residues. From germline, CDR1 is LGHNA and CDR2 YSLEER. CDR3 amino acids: CASSQGGLADNEQFF. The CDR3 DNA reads TGCGCCAGCAGCCAAGGTGGGCTAGCGGACAATGAGCAGTTCTTC.

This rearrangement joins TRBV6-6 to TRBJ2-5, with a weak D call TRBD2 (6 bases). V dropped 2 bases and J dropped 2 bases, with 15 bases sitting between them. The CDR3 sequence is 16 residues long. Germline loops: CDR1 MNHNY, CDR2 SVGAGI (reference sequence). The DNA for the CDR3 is TGTGCCAGCAGTTACGGGGGACTGGGAACACAAGAGACCCAGTACTTC. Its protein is CASSYGGLGTQETQYF.

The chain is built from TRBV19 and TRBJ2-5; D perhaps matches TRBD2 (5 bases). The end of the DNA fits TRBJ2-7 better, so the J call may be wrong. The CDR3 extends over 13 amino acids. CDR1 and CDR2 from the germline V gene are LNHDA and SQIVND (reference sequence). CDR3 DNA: TGTGCCAGTAGTAGAGGGATCGCCGGCGAGCAGTACTTC. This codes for CASSRGIAGEQYF.

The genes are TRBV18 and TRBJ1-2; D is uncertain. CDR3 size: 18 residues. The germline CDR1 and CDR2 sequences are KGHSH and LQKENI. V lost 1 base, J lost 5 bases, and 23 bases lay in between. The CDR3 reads CASSPRVSGGSPLYGYTF. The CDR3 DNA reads TGTGCCAGCTCACCACGGGTTTCAGGCGGCTCGCCTTTGTATGGCTACACCTTC.

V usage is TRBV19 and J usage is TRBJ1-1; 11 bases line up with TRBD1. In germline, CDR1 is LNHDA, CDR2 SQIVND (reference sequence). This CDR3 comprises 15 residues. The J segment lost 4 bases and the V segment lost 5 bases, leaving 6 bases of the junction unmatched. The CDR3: CASSADRGQVTEAFF. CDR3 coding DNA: TGTGCCAGTAGTGCGGACAGGGGGCAGGTCACTGAAGCTTTCTTT.

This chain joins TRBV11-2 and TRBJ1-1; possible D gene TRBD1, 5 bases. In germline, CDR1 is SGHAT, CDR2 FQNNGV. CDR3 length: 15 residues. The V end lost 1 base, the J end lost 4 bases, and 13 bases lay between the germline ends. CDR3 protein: CASSLAGQLGTEAFF. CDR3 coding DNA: TGTGCCAGCAGCTTAGCCGGACAACTTGGCACTGAAGCTTTCTTT.

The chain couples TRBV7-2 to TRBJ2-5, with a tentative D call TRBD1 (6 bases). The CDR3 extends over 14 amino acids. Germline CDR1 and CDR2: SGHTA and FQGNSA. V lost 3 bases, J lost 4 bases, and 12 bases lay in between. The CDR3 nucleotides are TGTGCCAGCAGCTTTGCAGGGGCTGGAGAGACCCAGTACTTC. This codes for CASSFAGAGETQYF.

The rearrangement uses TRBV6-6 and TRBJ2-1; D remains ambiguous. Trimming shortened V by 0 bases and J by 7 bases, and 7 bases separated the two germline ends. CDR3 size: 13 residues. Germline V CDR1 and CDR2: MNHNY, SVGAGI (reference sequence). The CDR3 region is CASSYSLWNEQFF. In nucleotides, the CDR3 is TGTGCCAGCAGTTACTCCCTGTGGAATGAGCAGTTCTTC.

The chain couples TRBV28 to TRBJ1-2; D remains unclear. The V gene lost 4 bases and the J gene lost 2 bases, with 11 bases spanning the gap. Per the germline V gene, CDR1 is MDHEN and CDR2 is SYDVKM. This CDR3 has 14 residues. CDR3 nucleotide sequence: TGTGCCAGCAGTTCTGGGTTCCCAAACTATGGCTACACCTTC. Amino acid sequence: CASSSGFPNYGYTF.

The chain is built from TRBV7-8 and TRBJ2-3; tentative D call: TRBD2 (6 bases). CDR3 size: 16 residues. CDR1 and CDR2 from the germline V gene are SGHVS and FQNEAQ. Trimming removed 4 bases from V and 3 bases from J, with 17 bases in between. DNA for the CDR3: TGTGCCAGCAGCTATCTAGAAGCGGGTGGGACAGATACGCAGTATTTT. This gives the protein CASSYLEAGGTDTQYF.

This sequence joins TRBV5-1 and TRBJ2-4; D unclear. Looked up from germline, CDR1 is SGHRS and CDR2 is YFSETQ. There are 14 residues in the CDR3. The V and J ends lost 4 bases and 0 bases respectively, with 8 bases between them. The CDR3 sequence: CASSTGVAKNIQYF. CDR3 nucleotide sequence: TGCGCCAGCAGCACCGGTGTAGCCAAAAACATTCAGTACTTC. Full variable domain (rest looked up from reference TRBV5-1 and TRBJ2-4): KAGVTQTPRYLIKTRGQQVTLSCSPISGHRSVSWYQQTPGQGLQFLFEYFSETQRNKGNFPGRFSGRQFSNSRSEMNVSTLELGDSALYLCASSTGVAKNIQYFGAGTRLSVL.

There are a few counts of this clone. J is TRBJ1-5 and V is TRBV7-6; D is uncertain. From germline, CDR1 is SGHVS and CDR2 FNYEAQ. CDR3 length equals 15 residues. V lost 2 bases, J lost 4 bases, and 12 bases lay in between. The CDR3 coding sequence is TGTGCCAGCAGCTTAACAGTCGATCCAAATCAGCCCCAGCATTTT. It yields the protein CASSLTVDPNQPQHF.

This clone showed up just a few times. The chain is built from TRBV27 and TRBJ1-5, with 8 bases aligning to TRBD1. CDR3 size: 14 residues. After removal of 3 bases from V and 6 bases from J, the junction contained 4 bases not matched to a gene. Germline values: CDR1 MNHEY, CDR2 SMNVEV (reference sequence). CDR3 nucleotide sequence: TGTGCCAGCAGTTTCCAGGGGGCAGGTCAGCCCCAGCATTTT. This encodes CASSFQGAGQPQHF.

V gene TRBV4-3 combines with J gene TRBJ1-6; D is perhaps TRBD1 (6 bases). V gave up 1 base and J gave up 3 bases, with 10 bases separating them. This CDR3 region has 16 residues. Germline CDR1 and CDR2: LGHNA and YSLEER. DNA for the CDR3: TGCGCCAGCAGCCAAGGACAGGAGCACTATAATTCACCCCTCCACTTT. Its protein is CASSQGQEHYNSPLHF.

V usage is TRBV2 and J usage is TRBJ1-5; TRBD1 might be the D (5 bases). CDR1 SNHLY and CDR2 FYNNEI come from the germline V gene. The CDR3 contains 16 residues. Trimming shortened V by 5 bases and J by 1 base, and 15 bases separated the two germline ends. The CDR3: CASSYAGGRSNQPQHF. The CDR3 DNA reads TGTGCCAGCAGTTATGCCGGGGGGAGGAGCAATCAGCCCCAGCATTTT.

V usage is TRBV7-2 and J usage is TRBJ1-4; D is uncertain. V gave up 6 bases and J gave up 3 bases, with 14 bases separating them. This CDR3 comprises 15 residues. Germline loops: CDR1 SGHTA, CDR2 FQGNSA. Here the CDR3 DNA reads TGTGCCAGCAGAATGGACGCTGGGGCTAATGAAAAACTGTTTTTT. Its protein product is CASRMDAGANEKLFF.